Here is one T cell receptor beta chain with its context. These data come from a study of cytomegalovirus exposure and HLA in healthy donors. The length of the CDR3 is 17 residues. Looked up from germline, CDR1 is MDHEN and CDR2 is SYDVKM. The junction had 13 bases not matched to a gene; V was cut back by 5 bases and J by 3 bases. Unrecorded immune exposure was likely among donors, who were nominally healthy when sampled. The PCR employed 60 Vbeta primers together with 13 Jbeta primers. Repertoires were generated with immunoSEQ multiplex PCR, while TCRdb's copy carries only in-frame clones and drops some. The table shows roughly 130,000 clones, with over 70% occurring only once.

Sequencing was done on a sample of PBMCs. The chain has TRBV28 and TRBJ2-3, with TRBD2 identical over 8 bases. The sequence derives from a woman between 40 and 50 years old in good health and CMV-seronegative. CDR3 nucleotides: TGTGCCAGCAGTCCTTCTGAGGCACGGGGGGGTACAGATACGCAGTATTTT. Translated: CASSPSEARGGTDTQYF.